A single sample gave rise to the 9 T cell receptor beta chains below, sequenced in a study of control samples from healthy donors and cancer patients. Here immunoSEQ multiplex PCR was the method, and the copy in TCRdb shows in-frame clones only, minus some. The top ten clones hold 1.5% to 2% of a sample with 200,000 or so clones, about 89% of them seen once. Sample: blood. Source of these receptors: a man aged 30-40 years in good health.

V and J are TRBV6-5 and TRBJ2-1, with 11 bases lining up with TRBD2. The CDR3 spans 14 residues. The germline CDR1 and CDR2 sequences are MNHEY and SVGAGI. J lost 9 bases, V lost 6 bases, and 7 bases had no gene match. Written as DNA, the CDR3 is TGTGCCAGCAGGGGGACTAGCGGCCTCGGTGAGCAGTTCTTC. This encodes CASRGTSGLGEQFF.

V gene TRBV5-1 combines with J gene TRBJ1-4; 7 bases agree with TRBD1. V was clipped by 4 bases and J by 9 bases; unmatched bases: 12. Germline V gene data show CDR1 as SGHRS and CDR2 as YFSETQ. There are 15 residues in the CDR3. CDR3 in amino acids: CASSTTVGQAKKLFF. In nucleotides, the CDR3 is TGCGCCAGCAGCACCACAGTCGGACAGGCTAAAAAACTGTTTTTT.

The chain recombines TRBV3-1 (or the pseudogene TRBV3-2) with TRBJ1-1; the D is unclear. The CDR3 covers 16 residues. Trimming stripped 0 bases from V and 6 bases from J, with 17 bases between. Germline CDR1 and CDR2: LGHDT and YNNKEL (reference sequence). The CDR3 spells CASSQDPGNPTSEAFF. For the CDR3, the DNA is TGTGCCAGCAGCCAAGACCCGGGCAATCCCACTTCTGAAGCTTTCTTT.

The chain uses TRBV7-8 and TRBJ1-5; D not resolved. V shed 0 bases and J shed 0 bases, with 6 bases lying between them. In germline, CDR1 is SGHVS, CDR2 FQNEAQ. CDR3 length: 15 amino acids. CDR3 sequence (DNA): TGTGCCAGCAGCTTAGCGGGGTATAGCAATCAGCCCCAGCATTTT. Its protein product is CASSLAGYSNQPQHF.

The rearrangement links TRBV2 to TRBJ2-7, with 7 positions matching TRBD1. The CDR3 sequence is 13 residues long. Trimming took 5 bases from V and 2 from J; bases not matched to a gene: 3. Germline V gene data show CDR1 as SNHLY and CDR2 as FYNNEI. Written as DNA, the CDR3 is TGTGCCAGCAGTATAACAGGGGCCTACGAGCAGTACTTC. This codes for CASSITGAYEQYF.

This clone was detected only a few times. The rearrangement joins TRBV6-1 to TRBJ1-2; D is unclear. V shed 2 bases and J shed 0 bases, with 4 bases lying between them. The germline V gene encodes CDR1 MNHNS and CDR2 SASEGT. This CDR3 comprises 13 residues. In DNA form, the CDR3 reads TGTGCCAGCAGTGAACCTTCTAACTATGGCTACACCTTC. As protein: CASSEPSNYGYTF.

The chain's CDR3 is CASGTGGTEAFF. In nucleotides, the CDR3 is TGTGCCTCCGGGACAGGGGGCACTGAAGCTTTCTTT. J is TRBJ1-1 and V is TRBV4-2; 11 nucleotides align to TRBD1. CDR1 LGHNA and CDR2 YNFKEQ come from the germline V gene. Trimming took 11 bases from V and 4 from J; bases not matched to a gene: 3. There are 12 residues in the CDR3.

This chain joins TRBV19 and TRBJ1-1; D is ambiguous. V lost 5 bases to trimming and J lost 1 base, with 11 bases between them. The germline V gene encodes CDR1 LNHDA and CDR2 SQIVND (reference sequence). This CDR3 is built from 14 residues. CDR3 bases: TGTGCCAGTAGTGAGGGCGTAGGGAACACTGAAGCTTTCTTT. It is translated as CASSEGVGNTEAFF. Full variable domain (remainder filled in from reference TRBV19 and TRBJ1-1): DGGITQSPKYLFRKEGQNVTLSCEQNLNHDAMYWYRQDPGQGLRLIYYSQIVNDFQKGDIAEGYSVSREKKESFPLTVTSAQKNPTAFYLCASSEGVGNTEAFFGQGTRLTVV.

The chain links TRBV19 to TRBJ1-5; a weak D match, TRBD1 (5 bases). Germline loops: CDR1 LNHDA, CDR2 SQIVND (reference sequence). V was trimmed by 4 bases and J by 7 bases, leaving 14 bases between them. The CDR3 spans 14 residues. The CDR3 loop reads CASSTQGDLQPQHF. DNA for the CDR3: TGTGCCAGTAGTACTCAGGGAGATTTGCAGCCCCAGCATTTT.